This T cell receptor (beta chain) was sequenced in a study of shared clonotypes between healthy human individuals. Study results and caveats: Relative to memory subsets, naive subsets generally showed larger estimated richness.

Libraries were prepared by immunoSEQ multiplex PCR; TCRdb keeps only in-frame clonotypes and omits some of them. The table lists about 2 million clones, 85% to 95% of them singletons. Concerning this clone: Its antigen is unknown.

The CDR3 sequence is 16 residues long. This sequence joins TRBV21-1 and TRBJ2-4; the table gives TRBD1 as D, unverified against the DNA. TRBV21-1 is given as a pseudogene. This TCR was sampled from a man between 18 and 29 years old in good health. The sequenced sample consisted of naive CD4+ T cells sorted from blood. The subset was: CD45RA+ positively selected. In DNA, the CDR3 is TGTGCCAGCAGCAAAAGGGGAAAGGCTACTGAAAACATTCAGTACTTC. This sequence encodes CASSKRGKATENIQYF.